Sequencing of this TCR beta chain was carried out in a study of OX40 agonist ivuxolimab in advanced cancers. Whole-study results and caveats: CD8+ T cells showed, on average, more clonal expansion than CD4+ cells. Among the nonresponders, some also had low normalized T-cell clonal expansion.

Profiled with immunoSEQ multiplex PCR; TCRdb holds only in-frame clones, not every one. The profile shows 60,000 to 65,000 clones, more than 90% of them singletons. This CDR3 spans 13 amino acids. The germline CDR1 and CDR2 sequences are SGHRS and YFSETQ. Trimming removed 7 bases at V and 1 base at J, with 11 bases between. Concerning this clone: Its antigen is not known.

The sequence was collected from an adult with an advanced solid tumor such as melanoma, head and neck, liver or kidney cancer. The material sequenced was CD4+ or CD8+ T cells sorted from blood, taken in a trial of the OX40 agonist ivuxolimab. This chain connects TRBV5-1 to TRBJ2-5; the D is unclear. CDR3 loop: CASSRGGQETQYF. DNA for the CDR3: TGCGCCAGCTCGCGCGGTGGCCAAGAGACCCAGTACTTC.